The 5 T cell receptor beta chains below all came from one sample that was sequenced in a study of regulatory T cells in long-lasting Graves disease. Time point of the sample: newly diagnosed GD, antithyroid drugs for less than 3 months. The TCR library used RNA extracted from PBMCs. Building the TCR beta libraries relied on iRepertoire HTBI primers, and CDR3 regions underwent Arm-PCR. TCRdb fed the multiplex PCR reads into MiXCR, producing one record per CDR3 protein. This sample has about 540,000 distinct CDR3 sequences; 13% occur once, and the top ten carry under 10%. In addition, the sample was reused for a study of T cells in Graves' hyperthyroidism and ophthalmopathy.

The sample in question was peripheral blood mononuclear cells (PBMCs), obtained at new diagnosis, from a patient treated with antithyroid drugs. All receptors come from a man aged 30 to 45 with Graves disease.

This chain joins TRBV29-1 and TRBJ2-7; TRBD2 matches at 7 bases. The V segment lost 2 bases and the J segment 2 bases; nucleotides outside the gene matches: 6. Germline CDR1 SQVTM, CDR2 ANQGSEA. CDR3 size: 14 residues. The CDR3: CSVESSGPTYEQYF. DNA for the CDR3: TGCAGCGTTGAATCTAGCGGTCCCACCTACGAGCAGTACTTC.

The genes are TRBV19 and TRBJ1-6; 7 bases are a match to TRBD1. The germline V gene encodes CDR1 LNHDA and CDR2 SQIVND (reference sequence). CDR3 length: 14 residues. Trimming removed 1 base from V and 10 bases from J; junction bases left unmatched: 4. The CDR3 DNA reads as TGTGCCAGTAGTATAGCCAGGGGGGCCTCACCCCTCCACTTT. It is translated as CASSIARGASPLHF.

This clonotype was seen at least ten times. J is TRBJ2-7 and V is TRBV6-1; 9 nucleotides agree with TRBD2. Germline V gene sequence: CDR1 MNHNS, CDR2 SASEGT. The CDR3 length is 14 residues. Trimming cost V 6 bases and J 6 bases; bases outside gene matches: 9. CDR3 amino acids: CASRAVAGVFEQYF. DNA of the CDR3: TGTGCCAGCAGGGCCGTAGCGGGAGTATTCGAGCAGTACTTC.

This clonotype has at least ten counts. V and J are TRBV7-8 and TRBJ2-7, with TRBD2 matching over 10 bases. The CDR3 is 16 residues long. The V segment lost 3 bases and the J segment 3 bases; nucleotides outside the gene matches: 8. Germline CDR1 and CDR2: SGHVS and FQNEAQ. The CDR3 nucleotides read TGTGCCAGCAGCTTGTTTCTAGCGGGAGCCCGCTACGAGCAGTACTTC. It specifies CASSLFLAGARYEQYF.

In its sample, this clonotype was seen many times. V usage is TRBV6-1 and J usage is TRBJ2-7; TRBD2 matches at 10 bases. Germline V CDR1 and CDR2: MNHNS, SASEGT. This CDR3 is 14 amino acids long. Trimming cost V 7 bases and J 4 bases; bases outside gene matches: 7. CDR3 bases: TGTGCCAGCACCCCGGGACTAGCGTGGTACGAGCAGTACTTC. Translation: CASTPGLAWYEQYF.